This TCR beta chain was obtained from a study of blood T cell repertoires in COVID-19. At the level of the study: Both acute and convalescent COVID-19 samples were obtained from the United States, Italy and Spain. From T cells, B-cell-depleted T cells, or PBMCs came the material, which was cDNA or gDNA.

Original data processing: Amplifying reference gene primers gave estimates of nucleated cell counts. Sequencing used immunoSEQ multiplex PCR; TCRdb keeps in-frame clones, though not all of them. That table furnishes V, J and clone size, whereas the DNA furnished D and trimming. The sample consists of around 160,000 clones, approximately 83% of them appearing once. In germline, CDR1 is LNHDA, CDR2 SQIVND (reference sequence). The CDR3 is 17 residues long. The junction had 12 bases not matched to a gene; V was cut back by 4 bases and J by 7 bases. Material for sequencing was peripheral blood. The origin of this receptor is a man in his 60s with acute or convalescent COVID-19. J is TRBJ2-1 and V is TRBV19; 11 nucleotides align to TRBD2. The chain's CDR3 is CASSTTSGSLSLNEQFF. DNA of the CDR3: TGTGCCAGTAGTACCACTAGCGGGAGCCTTTCTTTGAATGAGCAGTTCTTC. The variable domain in full, completed from reference TRBV19 and TRBJ2-1, reads DGGITQSPKYLFRKEGQNVTLSCEQNLNHDAMYWYRQDPGQGLRLIYYSQIVNDFQKGDIAEGYSVSREKKESFPLTVTSAQKNPTAFYLCASSTTSGSLSLNEQFFGPGTRLTVL.